The clone carrying this T cell receptor (beta chain) was counted a few times. The antigen remains unidentified. The V end was cut by 5 bases, the J end by 6 bases, with 17 bases between. CDR1 SGHAT and CDR2 FQNNGV come from the germline V gene. This CDR3 is 15 amino acids long. This sample is part of a study of CD8 T cells in ankylosing spondylitis. Study-level points and caveats: Before this, some motif variants had been reported in reactive arthritis synovial fluid and blood. From matched ankylosing spondylitis synovial fluid, disease-linked clones were reportedly recovered at significantly enriched levels.

MiXCR was run by TCRdb on the 5' RACE reads, yielding one entry per CDR3 protein. The sample includes about 250,000 distinct CDR3 sequences, over 15% of them seen just once. The source of this sequence is a male donor with ankylosing spondylitis or in good health (not recorded which). The chain employs TRBV11-2 and TRBJ2-1; D possibly uses TRBD1 or TRBD2 (5 bases each). Input material: blood, either unsorted or a sorted T cell fraction (not recorded which). This chain's CDR3 is CASSTPGPLPNEQFF. Written as DNA, the CDR3 is TGTGCCAGCAGCACACCGGGACCGCTCCCCAATGAGCAGTTCTTC.